This paragraph reports one TCR beta chain. Its antigen is undetermined. With V trimmed by 5 bases and J by 11 bases, 10 bases remained unmatched. Germline V gene lookup returns CDR1 PRHDT and CDR2 FYEKMQ (reference sequence). The CDR3 length is 14 residues. The entry originates in a study of radiotherapy plus CTLA-4 blockade in lung cancer. As for the study in general: Objective responses occurred in 15% to 20% of patients; around 30% had disease control. Study-level results: There was expansion of tumor-derived TCR clones in blood after radiotherapy plus ipilimumab.

Sequencing used immunoSEQ multiplex PCR; TCRdb keeps in-frame clones, though not all of them. Seen here are about 39,000 clones, roughly 79% observed once, and the top ten hold 20% to 25%. This clonotype originated in a human donor with non-small cell lung cancer that progressed on radiotherapy plus ipilimumab. This sample comprised peripheral blood, obtained from a patient treated with radiotherapy plus ipilimumab. The rearrangement joins TRBV13 to TRBJ2-5, with 11 bases identical to TRBD1. CDR3 sequence reads: CASSQDRGPLEQYF. The CDR3 DNA reads TGTGCCAGCAGCCAGGACAGGGGGCCCCTTGAGCAGTACTTC.